This TCR beta chain was documented in a study of blood T cell repertoires in COVID-19. Sequenced by immunoSEQ multiplex PCR; TCRdb stores in-frame clones only, minus some. The sample shows about 45,000 clones, 75% to 90% of them seen only once. The germline gives CDR1 MNHEY, CDR2 SMNVEV (reference sequence). With 6 bases clipped from V and 1 base from J, the junction kept 2 bases outside the gene matches. This CDR3 is 14 amino acids long. This sequence joins TRBV27 and TRBJ2-3, with 9 bases identical to TRBD1. Sequencing used peripheral blood. The source is a woman aged 80 or older with active COVID-19. The CDR3, as DNA: TGTGCCAGCAGCCGGGACAGGGGCACAGATACGCAGTATTTT. Residues: CASSRDRGTDTQYF.